Reported below is one TCR beta chain. This sample stems from a study of T cell responses to AZD1222 COVID-19 vaccine. Assay: immunoSEQ multiplex PCR; the TCRdb copy retains only in-frame clones and omits some. The profile shows over 100,000 clones, approximately 94% of them singletons. Source: peripheral blood, taken on day 0 of AZD1222 vaccination. This sequence originates from an adult in good health.

As DNA, the CDR3 is TGTGCCAGCAGTCCCCTCGACAGGGGTAACTATGGCTACACCTTC. Its translation is CASSPLDRGNYGYTF. V usage is TRBV6-5 and J usage is TRBJ1-2; 8 positions match TRBD1. V gave up 5 bases and J gave up 1 base; unmatched junction bases: 6. This CDR3 has 15 amino acids. Germline lookup yields CDR1 MNHEY and CDR2 SVGAGI.